This TCR beta chain was sequenced in a study of T cell responses to AZD1222 COVID-19 vaccine. Notes on the study in general: Spike-spanning, vaccine-associated CD4 TCRs were dominant at 160-218 and 743-854.

A few counts support this clone. Its antigen is not known. The CDR3 contains 16 residues. J lost 5 bases, V lost 0 bases, and 6 bases had no gene match. Germline V gives CDR1 SGDLS, CDR2 YYNGEE. Produced via immunoSEQ multiplex PCR; TCRdb's table is partial and in-frame only. The repertoire has over 100,000 clones, about 90% of them found once; the top ten carry around 4.4%. The sequencing used peripheral blood, collected 28 days after the second AZD1222 dose. This clonotype was sampled from an adult who received the AZD1222 COVID-19 vaccine. The chain joins TRBV9 to TRBJ2-2, with TRBD1 matching over 8 bases. CDR3 sequence reads: CASSVEAGGHTGELFF. For the CDR3, the DNA is TGTGCCAGCAGCGTAGAGGCAGGGGGCCATACCGGGGAGCTGTTTTTT.